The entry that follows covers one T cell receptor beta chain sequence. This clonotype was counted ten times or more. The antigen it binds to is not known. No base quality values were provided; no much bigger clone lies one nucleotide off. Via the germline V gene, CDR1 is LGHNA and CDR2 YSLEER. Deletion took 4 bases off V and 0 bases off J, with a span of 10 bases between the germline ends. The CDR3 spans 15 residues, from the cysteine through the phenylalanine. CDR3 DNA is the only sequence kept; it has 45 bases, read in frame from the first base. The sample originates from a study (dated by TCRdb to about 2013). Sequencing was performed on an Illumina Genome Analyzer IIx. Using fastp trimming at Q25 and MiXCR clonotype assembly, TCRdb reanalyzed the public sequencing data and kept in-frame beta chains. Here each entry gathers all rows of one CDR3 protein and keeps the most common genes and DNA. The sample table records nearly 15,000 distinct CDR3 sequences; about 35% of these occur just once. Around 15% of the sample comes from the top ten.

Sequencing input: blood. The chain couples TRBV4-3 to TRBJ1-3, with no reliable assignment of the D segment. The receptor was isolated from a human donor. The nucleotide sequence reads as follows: TGCGCCAGCAGCCCCATGGCGGGCTCTGGAAACACCATATATTTT. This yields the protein CASSPMAGSGNTIYF.